This section outlines one TCR beta chain sequence together with its context. Its target is not known. The data stem from a study of OX40 agonist ivuxolimab in advanced cancers. Study in general: The mean age was roughly 60 years, ranging from about 23 to 79, with about 87% of participants male.

Sequencing was performed with immunoSEQ multiplex PCR; in TCRdb, only in-frame clones are kept and a portion is missing. The sample contains 55,000 to 65,000 clones, about 90% of which appear only once. The study, taken as a whole, reports: Nonresponders included some who also had low normalized T-cell clonal expansion.

The sequencing here drew on CD4+ or CD8+ T cells sorted from blood, taken in a trial of the OX40 agonist ivuxolimab. This TCR derives from an adult with an advanced solid tumor such as melanoma, head and neck, liver or kidney cancer.

In DNA, the CDR3 is TGTGCCACCAGCAGAGGAGGTCGTGGCACAGATACGCAGTATTTT. This sequence encodes CATSRGGRGTDTQYF. The genes are TRBV15 and TRBJ2-3; D remains unclear. V was trimmed by 1 base and J by 1 base, leaving 9 bases between them. In germline, CDR1 is LNHNV, CDR2 YYDKDF (reference sequence). The CDR3 is 15 amino acids.